This entry is about one T cell receptor (beta chain). Its matching antigen is unknown. Described time point: newly diagnosed GD, antithyroid drugs for less than 3 months. There was RNA extracted from PBMCs, and the TCR library was made from it. Trimming stripped 2 bases from V and 0 bases from J, with 8 bases between. Germline loops: CDR1 LNHDA, CDR2 SQIVND (reference sequence). The CDR3 contains 15 residues. Through Arm-PCR of CDR3 regions and iRepertoire HTBI primers, TCR beta libraries were built. One entry per CDR3 protein, called by TCRdb with MiXCR from the multiplex PCR reads. The sample has approximately 400,000 distinct CDR3 sequences, approximately 10% seen once. The data derive from a study of regulatory T cells in long-lasting Graves disease. General study findings and limits: Analysis covered peripheral blood alone, not thyroid tissue.

Separately, the same data were catalogued under a study of T cells in Graves' hyperthyroidism and ophthalmopathy. That paper notes: First-round RT-PCR of the TCR CDR3 relied on the HTBI primer set.

The specimen was peripheral blood mononuclear cells (PBMCs), collected at new diagnosis, from a patient treated with antithyroid drugs. The chain carries TRBV19 and TRBJ2-1; no clear D gene. This receptor was obtained from a young woman with Graves disease. For the CDR3, the DNA is TGTGCCAGTAGTATAAGCATGAGCTCCTACAATGAGCAGTTCTTC. Its translation: CASSISMSSYNEQFF.